This T cell receptor (beta chain) was sequenced in a study of blood T cell repertoires in COVID-19. Generated by immunoSEQ multiplex PCR, the TCRdb table keeps only in-frame clones and is missing some. The data show some 360,000 clones, 88% seen once. The CDR3 loop spans 15 amino acids. In germline, CDR1 is SGHTA, CDR2 FQGNSA. The trim removed 2 bases at V and 3 bases at J, leaving 4 bases unmatched. The sample consisted of PBMCs or T cells enriched from blood (not recorded which). The chain couples TRBV7-2 to TRBJ2-3, with TRBD2 identical over 8 bases. The sequence came from a young woman who had been exposed to COVID-19. The CDR3 is CASSLKAGETDTQYF. The CDR3 DNA sequence: TGTGCCAGCAGCTTAAAAGCGGGAGAGACAGATACGCAGTATTTT.